These 28 T cell receptor beta chains were sequenced from one sample in a study of shared clonotypes between healthy human individuals. Produced via immunoSEQ multiplex PCR; TCRdb's table is partial and in-frame only. The table lists a few million clones, about 90% of them singletons. Source material: naive CD4+ T cells from PBMCs. The subset denotes: CD45RA+ positively selected. These receptors originate from a man younger than 35 in good health. Some clones in this sample may be carry-over from other donors' samples.

The V gene is TRBV5-4, the J gene TRBJ2-1; 7 nucleotides agree with TRBD2. The trim removed 0 bases at V and 4 bases at J, leaving 7 bases unmatched. Looked up from germline, CDR1 is SGHNT and CDR2 is YYREEE (reference sequence). The CDR3 contains 16 residues. The CDR3 reads CASSLGSSGSYNEQFF. The CDR3 DNA follows: TGTGCCAGCAGCTTGGGCTCTAGCGGTTCTTACAATGAGCAGTTCTTC.

The V gene is TRBV7-3, the J gene TRBJ2-2, with D hard to call. The CDR3 totals 17 residues. Trimming took 5 bases from V and 5 from J, leaving 21 bases between them. From germline, CDR1 is SGHTA and CDR2 FQGTGA. The CDR3 coding sequence is TGTGCCAGCAGCCCGGGTCTTGACGCGCCTAGAACCGGGGAGCTGTTTTTT. Protein sequence: CASSPGLDAPRTGELFF.

The V gene is TRBV7-2, the J gene TRBJ2-5; TRBD1 aligns across 7 bases. J lost 5 bases, V lost 1 base, and 7 bases had no gene match. The germline gives CDR1 SGHTA, CDR2 FQGNSA. The CDR3 is 15 residues long. The chain's CDR3 is CASSLGAGGGETQYF. Written as DNA, the CDR3 is TGTGCCAGCAGCTTAGGAGCAGGGGGTGGGGAGACCCAGTACTTC.

This chain connects TRBV6-5 to TRBJ2-2; 13 nucleotides align to TRBD2. Germline CDR1 MNHEY, CDR2 SVGAGI. The junction had 3 bases not matched to a gene; V was cut back by 5 bases and J by 6 bases. The CDR3 loop spans 15 amino acids. CDR3: CASSRLAGGPGELFF. The CDR3 DNA reads TGTGCCAGCAGTAGACTAGCGGGAGGACCCGGGGAGCTGTTTTTT.

The V call is TRBV29-1, the J call TRBJ1-2; maybe TRBD1 (6 bases). Between the trimmed V and J ends, which lost 2 bases and 5 bases, there was a span of 6 bases. Germline V CDR1 and CDR2: SQVTM, ANQGSEA. The CDR3 is 11 amino acids. In nucleotides, the CDR3 is TGCAGCGTTGAAACAGGGTATGGCTACACCTTC. It codes for CSVETGYGYTF.

Comment on this clone: Other DNA sequences in this specimen translate into the identical CDR3. This chain links TRBV28 with TRBJ2-7, with TRBD1 identical over 10 bases. Germline V gene lookup returns CDR1 MDHEN and CDR2 SYDVKM. The V and J ends lost 4 bases and 3 bases, in that order; junction bases with no gene match: 6. This CDR3 has 15 amino acids. The DNA of the CDR3 is TGTGCCAGCAGTTCACCGGGACAGGGGTTCTACGAGCAGTACTTC. Its protein is CASSSPGQGFYEQYF.

About this clone: The conserved final phenylalanine or tryptophan is absent from the CDR3, which likely points to a read error. The limits of the CDR3 on the DNA are not certain, so only TCRdb's listed CDR3 is given. V gene TRBV19 combines with J gene TRBJ2-7; the DNA was not compared with TRBD1, the D call given in the table. The CDR3 numbers 13 amino acids, ends counted. The V gene's germline CDR1 is LNHDA and CDR2 SQIVND (reference sequence). The CDR3 reads CASRGHRTGPLVG.

The V call is TRBV5-1, the J call TRBJ1-2; D might be TRBD1 (5 bases). Germline V CDR1 and CDR2: SGHRS, YFSETQ. The CDR3 has 14 amino acids. V shed 4 bases and J shed 7 bases, with 17 bases lying between them. As DNA, the CDR3 is TGCGCCAGCAGCCCTGGGACGGGCCTCCCTGGCTACACCTTC. Its protein product is CASSPGTGLPGYTF.

The rearrangement joins TRBV10-3 to TRBJ1-2; TRBD1 aligns across 10 bases. CDR1 and CDR2 from the germline V gene are ENHRY and SYGVKD. J lost 8 bases, V lost 11 bases, and 23 bases had no gene match. The CDR3 totals 17 residues. The CDR3 sequence: CASQRGTGASGAPGYTF. In DNA form, the CDR3 reads TGTGCCTCCCAAAGAGGGACAGGGGCCTCCGGGGCACCGGGCTACACCTTC.

The chain carries TRBV11-3 and TRBJ1-4, with 8 bases matching TRBD1. Germline trimming cut 10 bases from V and 8 bases from J; bases unmatched to any gene: 15. The CDR3 length is 15 residues. CDR1 is SGHNT and CDR2 is YENEEA in the germline V gene. The CDR3 nucleotides are TGTGCCAATTCATGGACAGGGCCTCAGTGGGAAAAACTGTTTTTT. Protein: CANSWTGPQWEKLFF. The full variable domain, completed using reference TRBV11-3 and TRBJ1-4, is EAGVVQSPRYKIIEKKQPVAFWCNPISGHNTLYWYLQNLGQGPELLIRYENEEAVDDSQLPKDRFSAERLKGVDSTLKIQPAELGDSAVYLCANSWTGPQWEKLFFGSGTQLSVL.

This chain uses TRBV4-2 with TRBJ2-2; 10 bases map to TRBD1. In germline, CDR1 is LGHNA, CDR2 YNFKEQ. There are 15 residues in the CDR3. V lost 1 base to trimming and J lost 7 bases; unmatched junction nucleotides: 3. CDR3 nucleotide sequence: TGTGCCAGCAGCCAAGGACAGGGGGCGGGCGGGGAGCTGTTTTTT. Encoded protein: CASSQGQGAGGELFF.

V and J are TRBV28 and TRBJ1-2; 11 bases are a match to TRBD1. V was clipped by 6 bases and J by 7 bases; unmatched bases: 7. Germline lookup yields CDR1 MDHEN and CDR2 SYDVKM. The CDR3 extends over 14 amino acids. The DNA for the CDR3 is TGTGCCAGCAGCCCGCCGGGACAGGGGGTTGGCTACACCTTC. Encoded protein: CASSPPGQGVGYTF.

V gene TRBV2 combines with J gene TRBJ2-5, with D perhaps matching TRBD1 (5 bases). V lost 7 bases and J 4 bases, leaving 19 bases between the germline ends. Germline assignment: CDR1 SNHLY and CDR2 FYNNEI. CDR3 length equals 15 residues. Here the CDR3 reads CASTYYIGARETQYF. The CDR3 DNA reads TGTGCCAGCACCTATTACATAGGGGCGCGAGAGACCCAGTACTTC.

The chain is built from TRBV19 and TRBJ1-3; D remains ambiguous. The CDR3 is 14 residues long. V was clipped by 4 bases and J by 2 bases, with 9 bases between them. CDR1 and CDR2 (germline): LNHDA, SQIVND (reference sequence). CDR3 amino acids: CASSTNGAGNTIYF. CDR3 in DNA: TGTGCCAGTAGTACGAACGGTGCTGGAAACACCATATATTTT. Full variable domain (rest looked up from reference TRBV19 and TRBJ1-3): DGGITQSPKYLFRKEGQNVTLSCEQNLNHDAMYWYRQDPGQGLRLIYYSQIVNDFQKGDIAEGYSVSREKKESFPLTVTSAQKNPTAFYLCASSTNGAGNTIYFGEGSWLTVV.

The chain recombines TRBV7-2 with TRBJ2-1, with a tentative D call TRBD1 (7 bases). Germline V gene lookup returns CDR1 SGHTA and CDR2 FQGNSA. The CDR3 has 15 residues. V dropped 1 base and J dropped 6 bases, with 13 bases sitting between them. Written as DNA, the CDR3 is TGTGCCAGCAGCTTAGGAGGAGGGGGCGGCAATGAGCAGTTCTTC. This encodes CASSLGGGGGNEQFF.

The chain joins TRBV6-1 to TRBJ2-7, with TRBD1 matching 9 bases. V gave up 1 base and J gave up 3 bases; unmatched junction bases: 4. In germline, CDR1 is MNHNS, CDR2 SASEGT. This CDR3 region has 15 residues. Here the CDR3 DNA reads TGTGCCAGCAGTGAAGGGACAGGGGTATTCTACGAGCAGTACTTC. Translating it yields CASSEGTGVFYEQYF.

The rearrangement links TRBV4-3 to TRBJ2-1, with 8 bases aligning to TRBD2. The CDR3 is 16 residues long. Per the germline V gene, CDR1 is LGHNA and CDR2 is YSLEER. Unmatched junction bases numbered 8, after V lost 4 bases and J lost 3 bases. CDR3 in DNA: TGCGCCAGCAGCCCTCGTACTAGCGGCTACTACAATGAGCAGTTCTTC. Translating gives CASSPRTSGYYNEQFF.

The genes are TRBV9 and TRBJ2-1, with TRBD2 matching 7 bases. J gave up 8 bases and V 0 bases, and 5 bases lay outside the gene matches. The CDR3 spans 14 residues. Germline CDR1 and CDR2: SGDLS and YYNGEE. CDR3 in amino acids: CASSVGDYPHEQFF. CDR3 bases: TGTGCCAGCAGCGTAGGGGACTATCCCCATGAGCAGTTCTTC.

Comments on this clone: The sample holds other DNA sequences that translate to the same CDR3. This chain connects TRBV5-1 to TRBJ2-5; TRBD1 is a possible D gene (6 bases). The V gene lost 1 base and the J gene lost 2 bases, with 6 bases spanning the gap. This CDR3 contains 13 residues. CDR1 and CDR2 from the germline V gene are SGHRS and YFSETQ. CDR3 coding DNA: TGCGCCAGCAGCTTGCAGGGGCAAGAGACCCAGTACTTC. Amino acids: CASSLQGQETQYF.

This chain connects TRBV7-2 to TRBJ1-1; possibly TRBD1 for D (6 bases). CDR1 is SGHTA, CDR2 FQGNSA, per germline. Trimming left V 3 bases short and J 2 bases short, with 10 bases between. The CDR3 spans 14 residues. The CDR3 spells CASSLNRDNTEAFF. The CDR3 nucleotides are TGTGCCAGCAGCTTGAACAGGGATAACACTGAAGCTTTCTTT.

The rearrangement joins TRBV7-2 to TRBJ1-2; D perhaps matches TRBD1 (5 bases). The germline V gene encodes CDR1 SGHTA and CDR2 FQGNSA. Between the trimmed V and J ends, which lost 7 bases and 8 bases, there was a span of 17 bases. CDR3 size: 13 residues. The CDR3 sequence is CASTRERGDGYTF. The CDR3 nucleotides are TGTGCCAGCACCCGGGAGAGAGGGGACGGCTACACCTTC.

The rearrangement joins TRBV11-2 to TRBJ1-4, with TRBD1 matching over 8 bases. J gave up 5 bases and V 5 bases, and 10 bases lay outside the gene matches. The germline V gene encodes CDR1 SGHAT and CDR2 FQNNGV. The CDR3 totals 16 residues. The CDR3 spells CASSTHGQGQNEKLFF. The CDR3 DNA reads TGTGCCAGCAGCACTCACGGACAGGGCCAAAATGAAAAACTGTTTTTT.

The CDR3 nucleotides read TGTGCCAGCAGTTACTCGGCAGGGAGGGACATTCAGTACTTC. It translates to CASSYSAGRDIQYF. The V gene is TRBV6-5, the J gene TRBJ2-4, with 7 bases matching TRBD2. V lost 0 bases to trimming and J lost 8 bases; unmatched junction nucleotides: 4. The CDR3 sequence is 14 residues long. Per the germline V gene, CDR1 is MNHEY and CDR2 is SVGAGI.

The chain links TRBV5-6 to TRBJ2-3; D is ambiguous. The CDR3 is 14 residues long. Per germline, CDR1 SGHDT and CDR2 YYEEEE. The V end was cut by 0 bases, the J end by 5 bases, with 10 bases between. CDR3 sequence: CASSLGASIDTQYF. In nucleotides, the CDR3 is TGTGCCAGCAGCTTGGGTGCCAGTATAGATACGCAGTATTTT.

J is TRBJ1-5 and V is TRBV30, with TRBD1 matching 9 bases. The germline CDR1 and CDR2 sequences are GTSNPN and SVGIG (reference sequence). There are 14 residues in the CDR3. V trimming: 3 bases; J trimming: 7 bases; junction bases outside the gene matches: 7. In nucleotides, the CDR3 is TGTGCCTGGAGGGGGACAGGGCTAGGGCAGCCCCAGCATTTT. Translation gives CAWRGTGLGQPQHF.

V is TRBV2 and J is TRBJ1-1; D might be TRBD1 (5 bases). CDR1 SNHLY and CDR2 FYNNEI come from the germline V gene. The CDR3 runs to 17 residues. Trimming left V 4 bases short and J 1 base short, with 19 bases between. The CDR3 bases are TGTGCCAGCAGTGGGGTTCTGGGGGGGTTAACGAACACTGAAGCTTTCTTT. Protein product: CASSGVLGGLTNTEAFF.

The V call is TRBV28, the J call TRBJ2-5; the D is unclear. V dropped 6 bases and J dropped 4 bases, with 12 bases sitting between them. The CDR3 contains 13 residues. From germline, CDR1 is MDHEN and CDR2 SYDVKM. CDR3 DNA sequence: TGTGCCAGCAGCCTTACTTGGGGAGAGACCCAGTACTTC. Translating it yields CASSLTWGETQYF.

This clone has more than one count but fewer than ten. This chain links TRBV5-1 with TRBJ1-1, with unresolved D. The CDR3 spans 14 residues. The V end lost 3 bases, the J end lost 1 base, and 10 bases lay between the germline ends. Germline V gene sequence: CDR1 SGHRS, CDR2 YFSETQ. The CDR3 DNA reads TGCGCCAGCAGCTCCCGCCCGGGGAACACTGAAGCTTTCTTT. It is translated as CASSSRPGNTEAFF.